Here is one TCR beta chain with its context. Its antigen remains unidentified. This entry comes from a study of CD8 T cells in ankylosing spondylitis. Overall study findings and caveats: Disease-associated clones were reportedly significantly overrepresented in matched ankylosing spondylitis synovial fluid. Some of the motif variants had earlier been found in reactive arthritis patients' fluid and blood.

This CDR3 region has 12 residues. Trimming cost V 5 bases and J 5 bases, with 9 bases left between them. Per germline, CDR1 MNHNS and CDR2 SASEGT. TCRdb passed the 5' RACE reads through MiXCR, listing each CDR3 protein once. The table lists 200,000 to 300,000 distinct CDR3 sequences, roughly 10% of them singletons, with around 2.6% in the top ten. J is TRBJ2-5 and V is TRBV6-1; no clear D. Sequencing was carried out using blood, either unsorted or a sorted T cell fraction (not recorded which). This TCR was sampled from a male donor with ankylosing spondylitis or in good health (not recorded which). The CDR3 coding sequence is TGTGCCAGCAGTTGGGGAACTGAGACCCAGTACTTC. Protein sequence: CASSWGTETQYF.